The present T cell receptor beta chain was sequenced within a study of T-cell memory formation after mild COVID-19. Findings and caveats of the study: Memory cells collected pre-infection included some clones that later responded, suggesting cross-reactive memory joined. Proof of SARS-CoV-2 specificity was absent for the second-wave clones that crested on day 37. CD4+ clones that contracted lay mainly in CM and EM; CD8+ ones lay in EMRA.

V was cut by 2 bases and J by 0 bases, with 10 bases left in between. CDR3 length: 15 amino acids. Per germline, CDR1 SGHRS and CDR2 YFSETQ. About this clonotype itself: Its cognate antigen is unknown.

Each CDR3 protein is one row after TCRdb ran MiXCR on the 5' RACE reads. The sample lists fewer than 400,000 distinct CDR3 sequences; 10% to 15% were seen once. The chain joins TRBV5-1 to TRBJ2-3; possibly TRBD2 for D (5 bases). Material for sequencing was PBMCs or a T cell subset sorted from them (not recorded which). This sequence was found in a man aged 18 to 29 who had mild COVID-19 (a few samples of this study predate the infection). Cell type and time point are not known. CDR3 amino acids: CASSLQTTSTDTQYF. CDR3 DNA: TGCGCCAGCAGCTTACAGACTACTAGCACAGATACGCAGTATTTT.